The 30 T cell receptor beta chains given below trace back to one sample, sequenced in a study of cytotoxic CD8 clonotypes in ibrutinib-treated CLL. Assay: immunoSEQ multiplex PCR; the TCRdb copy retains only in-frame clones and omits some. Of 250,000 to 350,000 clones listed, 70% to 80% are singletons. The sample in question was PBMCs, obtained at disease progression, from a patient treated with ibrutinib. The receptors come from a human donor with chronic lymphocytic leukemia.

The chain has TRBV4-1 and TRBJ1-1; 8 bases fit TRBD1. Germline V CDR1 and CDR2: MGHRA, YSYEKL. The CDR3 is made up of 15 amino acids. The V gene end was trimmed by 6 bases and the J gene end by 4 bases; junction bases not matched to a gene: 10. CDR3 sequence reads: CASSQWTGWGTEAFF. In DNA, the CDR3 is TGCGCCAGCAGTCAGTGGACAGGGTGGGGCACTGAAGCTTTCTTT.

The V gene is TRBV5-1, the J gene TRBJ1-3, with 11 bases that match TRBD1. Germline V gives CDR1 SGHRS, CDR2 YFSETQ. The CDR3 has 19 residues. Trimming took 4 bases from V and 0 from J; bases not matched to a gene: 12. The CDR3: CASSPRTGGIMSSGNTIYF. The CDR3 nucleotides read TGCGCCAGCAGCCCAAGGACAGGGGGCATCATGAGCTCTGGAAACACCATATATTTT. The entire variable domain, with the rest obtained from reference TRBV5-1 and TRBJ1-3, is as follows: KAGVTQTPRYLIKTRGQQVTLSCSPISGHRSVSWYQQTPGQGLQFLFEYFSETQRNKGNFPGRFSGRQFSNSRSEMNVSTLELGDSALYLCASSPRTGGIMSSGNTIYFGEGSWLTVV.

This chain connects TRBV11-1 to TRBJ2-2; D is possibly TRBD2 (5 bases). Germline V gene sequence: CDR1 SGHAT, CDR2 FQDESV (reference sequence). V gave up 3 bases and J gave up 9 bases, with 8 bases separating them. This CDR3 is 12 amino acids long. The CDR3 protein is CASSLRARELFF. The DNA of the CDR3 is TGTGCCAGCAGCTTGAGGGCCAGGGAGCTGTTTTTT.

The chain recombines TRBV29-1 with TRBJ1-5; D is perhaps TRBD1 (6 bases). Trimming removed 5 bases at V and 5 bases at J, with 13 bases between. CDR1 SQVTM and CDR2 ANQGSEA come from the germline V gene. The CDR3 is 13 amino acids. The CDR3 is CSVSSGVDQPQHF. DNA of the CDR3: TGCAGCGTTTCGTCAGGGGTGGATCAGCCCCAGCATTTT.

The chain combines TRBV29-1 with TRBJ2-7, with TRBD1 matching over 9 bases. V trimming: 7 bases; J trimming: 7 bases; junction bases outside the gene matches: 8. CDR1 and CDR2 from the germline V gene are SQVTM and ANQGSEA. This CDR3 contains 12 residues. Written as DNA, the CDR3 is TGCAGCGCAGGGACAGGGAGAGGTGAGCAGTACTTC. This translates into CSAGTGRGEQYF.

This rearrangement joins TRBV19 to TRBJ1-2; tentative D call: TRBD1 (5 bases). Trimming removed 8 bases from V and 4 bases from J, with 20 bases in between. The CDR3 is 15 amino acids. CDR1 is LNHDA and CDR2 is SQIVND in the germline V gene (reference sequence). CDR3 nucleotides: TGTGCCAGTGGGGGTAGGGGCGATTTAGTCTATGGCTACACCTTC. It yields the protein CASGGRGDLVYGYTF.

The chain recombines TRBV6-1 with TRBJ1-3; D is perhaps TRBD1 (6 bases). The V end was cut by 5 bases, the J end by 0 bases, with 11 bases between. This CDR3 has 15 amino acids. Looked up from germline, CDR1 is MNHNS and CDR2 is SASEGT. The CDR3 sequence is CASSRTDHSGNTIYF. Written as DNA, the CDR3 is TGTGCCAGCAGTCGGACAGACCACTCTGGAAACACCATATATTTT.

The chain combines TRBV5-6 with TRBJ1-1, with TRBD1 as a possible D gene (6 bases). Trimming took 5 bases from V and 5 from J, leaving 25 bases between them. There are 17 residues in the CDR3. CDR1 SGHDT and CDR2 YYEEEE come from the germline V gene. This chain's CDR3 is CASSSLAVYRVGTEAFF. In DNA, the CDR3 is TGTGCCAGCAGTTCACTCGCCGTCTACAGGGTTGGAACTGAAGCTTTCTTT.

In DNA, the CDR3 is TGCAGCGTTGAAACCGGGAGGCAGGAGACCCAGTACTTC. This encodes CSVETGRQETQYF. The chain employs TRBV29-1 and TRBJ2-5, with TRBD2 identical over 7 bases. CDR3 size: 13 residues. J gave up 5 bases and V 2 bases, and 5 bases lay outside the gene matches. From germline, CDR1 is SQVTM and CDR2 ANQGSEA.

The CDR3 region has the DNA TGTGCCAGCAGCCCCCCGGGATGGGGTAATGAAAAACTGTTTTTT. This codes for CASSPPGWGNEKLFF. The V and J genes are TRBV11-2 and TRBJ1-4; the D is unclear. CDR3 length equals 15 residues. Trimming took off 5 bases at V and 4 bases at J, with 14 bases between the two ends. Germline loops: CDR1 SGHAT, CDR2 FQNNGV.

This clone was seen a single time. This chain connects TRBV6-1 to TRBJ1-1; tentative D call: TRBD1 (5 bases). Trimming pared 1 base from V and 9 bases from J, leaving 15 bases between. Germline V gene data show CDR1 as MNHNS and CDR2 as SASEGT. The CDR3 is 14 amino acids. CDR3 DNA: TGTGCCAGCAGTGAAGGTGGGGGGGTTGGTAAAGCTTTCTTT. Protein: CASSEGGGVGKAFF.

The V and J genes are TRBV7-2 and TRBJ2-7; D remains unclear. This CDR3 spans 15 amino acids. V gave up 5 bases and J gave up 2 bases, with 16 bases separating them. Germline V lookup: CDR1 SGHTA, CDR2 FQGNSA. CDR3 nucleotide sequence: TGTGCCAGCAGCCCCAGACCCCAGGTTGCCTACGAGCAGTACTTC. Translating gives CASSPRPQVAYEQYF.

This CDR3 reads CASSLGEAFTDTQYF. CDR3 coding DNA: TGTGCCAGCAGCTTGGGGGAGGCCTTCACAGATACGCAGTATTTT. The chain couples TRBV5-4 to TRBJ2-3; D perhaps matches TRBD2 (6 bases). Germline V gives CDR1 SGHNT, CDR2 YYREEE (reference sequence). The CDR3 loop spans 15 amino acids. With 0 bases removed from V and 2 bases from J, the gap between germline ends came to 10 bases.

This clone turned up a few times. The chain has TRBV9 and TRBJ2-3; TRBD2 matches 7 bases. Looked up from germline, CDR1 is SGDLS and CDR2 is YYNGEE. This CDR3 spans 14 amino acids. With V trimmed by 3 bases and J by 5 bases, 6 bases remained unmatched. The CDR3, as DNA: TGTGCCAGCAGCGGAAGGGACTATGAAGATACGCAGTATTTT. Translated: CASSGRDYEDTQYF.

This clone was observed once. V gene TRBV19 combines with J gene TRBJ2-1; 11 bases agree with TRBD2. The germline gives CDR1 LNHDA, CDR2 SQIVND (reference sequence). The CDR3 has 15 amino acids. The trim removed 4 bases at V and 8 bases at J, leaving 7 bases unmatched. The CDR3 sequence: CASSRGLAAGYEQFF. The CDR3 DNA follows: TGTGCCAGTAGTAGGGGACTAGCGGCCGGTTATGAGCAGTTCTTC.

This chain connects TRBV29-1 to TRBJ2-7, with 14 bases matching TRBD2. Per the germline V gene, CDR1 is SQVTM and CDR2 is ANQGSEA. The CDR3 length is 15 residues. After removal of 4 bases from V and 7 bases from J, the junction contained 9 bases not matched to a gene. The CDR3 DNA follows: TGCAGCGTTGGTCAGGGACTAGCGGGAGTCGGAGAGCAGTACTTC. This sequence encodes CSVGQGLAGVGEQYF.

Written as DNA, the CDR3 is TGTGCCAGCAGCCGGACCGGGACACCTCCGGGGTCCTACGAGCAGTACTTC. Its translation is CASSRTGTPPGSYEQYF. This rearrangement joins TRBV16 to TRBJ2-7, with D maybe TRBD1 (6 bases). The CDR3 consists of 17 residues. Germline V CDR1 and CDR2: KGHSY, FQNENV. V dropped 4 bases and J dropped 1 base, with 20 bases sitting between them.

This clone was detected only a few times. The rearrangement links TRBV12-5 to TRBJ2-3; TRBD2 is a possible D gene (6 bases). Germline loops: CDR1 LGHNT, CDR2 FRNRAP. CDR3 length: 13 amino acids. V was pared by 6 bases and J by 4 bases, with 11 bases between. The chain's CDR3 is CASGRGWADTQYF. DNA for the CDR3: TGTGCTAGTGGACGGGGGTGGGCAGATACGCAGTATTTT.

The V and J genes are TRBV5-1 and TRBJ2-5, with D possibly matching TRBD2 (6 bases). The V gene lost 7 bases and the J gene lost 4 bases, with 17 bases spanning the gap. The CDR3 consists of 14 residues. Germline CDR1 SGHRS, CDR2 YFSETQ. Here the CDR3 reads CASGETGVRETQYF. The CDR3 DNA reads TGCGCCAGCGGTGAAACGGGGGTTAGAGAGACCCAGTACTTC.

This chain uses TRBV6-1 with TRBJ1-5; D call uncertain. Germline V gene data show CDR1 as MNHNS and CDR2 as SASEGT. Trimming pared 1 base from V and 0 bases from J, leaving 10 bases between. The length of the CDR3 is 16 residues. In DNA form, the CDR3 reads TGTGCCAGCAGTGAAGGTGGCAGCTATAGCAATCAGCCCCAGCATTTT. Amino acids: CASSEGGSYSNQPQHF.

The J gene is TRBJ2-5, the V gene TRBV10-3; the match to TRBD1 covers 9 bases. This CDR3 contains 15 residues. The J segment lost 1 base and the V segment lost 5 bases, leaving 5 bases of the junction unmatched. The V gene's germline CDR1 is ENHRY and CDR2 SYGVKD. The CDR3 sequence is CAISPDRGGQETQYF. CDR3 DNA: TGTGCCATCAGTCCGGACAGGGGTGGCCAAGAGACCCAGTACTTC.

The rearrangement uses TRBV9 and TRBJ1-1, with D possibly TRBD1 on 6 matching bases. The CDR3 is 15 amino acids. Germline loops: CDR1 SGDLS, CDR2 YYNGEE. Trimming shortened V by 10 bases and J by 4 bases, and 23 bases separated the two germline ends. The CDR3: CASTMGGAESTEAFF. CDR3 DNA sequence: TGTGCCTCCACCATGGGGGGGGCTGAAAGCACTGAAGCTTTCTTT. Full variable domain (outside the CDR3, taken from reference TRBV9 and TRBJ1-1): DSGVTQTPKHLITATGQRVTLRCSPRSGDLSVYWYQQSLDQGLQFLIQYYNGEERAKGNILERFSAQQFPDLHSELNLSSLELGDSALYFCASTMGGAESTEAFFGQGTRLTVV.

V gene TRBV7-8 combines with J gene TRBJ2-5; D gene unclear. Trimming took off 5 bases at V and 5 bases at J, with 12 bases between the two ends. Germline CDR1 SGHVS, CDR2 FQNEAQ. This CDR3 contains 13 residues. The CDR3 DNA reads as TGTGCCAGCAGCCCAGACAAGTGGGAGACCCAGTACTTC. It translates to CASSPDKWETQYF.

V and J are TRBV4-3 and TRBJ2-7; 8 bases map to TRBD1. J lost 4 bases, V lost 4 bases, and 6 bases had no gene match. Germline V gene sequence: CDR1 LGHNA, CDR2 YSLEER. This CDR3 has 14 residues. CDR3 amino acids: CASSRHRGEYEQYF. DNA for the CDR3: TGCGCCAGCAGCCGACACAGGGGGGAGTACGAGCAGTACTTC.

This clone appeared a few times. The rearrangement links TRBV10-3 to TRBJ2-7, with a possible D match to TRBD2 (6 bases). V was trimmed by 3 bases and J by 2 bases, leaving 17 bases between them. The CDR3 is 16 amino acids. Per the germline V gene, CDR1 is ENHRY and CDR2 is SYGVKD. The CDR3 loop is CAISDFSGTVTYEQYF. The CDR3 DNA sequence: TGTGCCATCAGTGACTTCTCCGGGACTGTGACCTACGAGCAGTACTTC.

DNA for the CDR3: TGTGCCAGCACGCCCCAGGGGGGAAGAAGCAATCAGCCCCAGCATTTT. Protein product: CASTPQGGRSNQPQHF. This chain connects TRBV5-6 to TRBJ1-5; 7 positions match TRBD1. CDR1 and CDR2 from the germline V gene are SGHDT and YYEEEE. The CDR3 runs 16 residues. The V and J ends lost 6 bases and 1 base, in that order; junction bases with no gene match: 10.

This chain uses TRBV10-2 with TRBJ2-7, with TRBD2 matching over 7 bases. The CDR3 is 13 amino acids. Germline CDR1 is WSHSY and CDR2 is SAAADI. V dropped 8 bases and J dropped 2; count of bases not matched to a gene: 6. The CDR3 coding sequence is TGCGCCAGCCGGGACTACGCCCCCTACGAGCAGTACTTC. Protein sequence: CASRDYAPYEQYF.

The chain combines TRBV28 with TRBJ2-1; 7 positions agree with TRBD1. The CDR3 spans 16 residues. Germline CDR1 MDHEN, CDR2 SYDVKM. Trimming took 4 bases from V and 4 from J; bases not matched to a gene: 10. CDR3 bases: TGTGCCAGCAGTTCCGAACAGGGGAAACGGTACAATGAGCAGTTCTTC. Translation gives CASSSEQGKRYNEQFF.

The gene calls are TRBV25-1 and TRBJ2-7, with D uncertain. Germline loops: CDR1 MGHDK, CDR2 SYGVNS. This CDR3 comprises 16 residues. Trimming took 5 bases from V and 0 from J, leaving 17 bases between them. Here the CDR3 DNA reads TGTGCCAGCAGTTCAAGTAGGGTAGATCTCTCCTACGAGCAGTACTTC. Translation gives CASSSSRVDLSYEQYF.

The CDR3 coding sequence is TGTGCCAGCAGTGAGTGGGACAGGGGGCCGTCTGGCTATGGCTACACCTTC. This encodes CASSEWDRGPSGYGYTF. The rearrangement uses TRBV2 and TRBJ1-2; TRBD1 aligns across 12 bases. V shed 3 bases and J 4 bases; nucleotides not matched to a gene: 9. This CDR3 contains 17 residues. The germline CDR1 and CDR2 sequences are SNHLY and FYNNEI.